This entry lists 25 T cell receptor beta chains sequenced from one sample in a study of blood T cells in healthy people across ages. A second roughly 7 to 11 cycle PCR used barcoded and J-beta primers. TCRdb redid the calling of the 5' RACE reads with MiXCR, one entry per CDR3 protein. The sample has about 720,000 distinct CDR3 sequences, 20% to 25% seen once; the top ten hold around a fifth. Sequences were obtained from blood. These receptors were obtained from a man in his sixties or seventies in good health.

This clonotype was seen many times. The V call is TRBV9, the J call TRBJ2-7; TRBD2 matches 9 bases. This CDR3 comprises 14 residues. Germline CDR1 SGDLS, CDR2 YYNGEE. Trimming removed 4 bases from V and 2 bases from J; junction bases left unmatched: 4. CDR3 DNA sequence: TGTGCCAGCAGCACCAGCGGGGGGCCCTACGAGCAGTACTTC. As protein: CASSTSGGPYEQYF.

This clonotype was observed a handful of times. This chain links TRBV10-3 with TRBJ2-1; no clear D gene. This CDR3 comprises 13 residues. With 3 bases removed from V and 7 bases from J, the gap between germline ends came to 10 bases. Per the germline V gene, CDR1 is ENHRY and CDR2 is SYGVKD. CDR3 DNA sequence: TGTGCCATCAGTGACCAACTCGGGAATGAGCAGTTCTTC. Translating it yields CAISDQLGNEQFF.

This chain connects TRBV2 to TRBJ1-4; D may be TRBD1 (6 bases). V lost 6 bases and J lost 8, with 13 bases in between. CDR3 length equals 13 residues. The germline V gene encodes CDR1 SNHLY and CDR2 FYNNEI. CDR3 in amino acids: CASRRDIGEKLFF. Here the CDR3 DNA reads TGTGCCAGCAGAAGGGACATCGGAGAAAAACTGTTTTTT.

This clonotype was seen a single time. V gene TRBV20-1 combines with J gene TRBJ2-1, with a weak D call TRBD1 (5 bases). The CDR3 covers 16 residues. Germline CDR1 reads DFQATT; CDR2 reads SNEGSKA (reference sequence). Between the trimmed V and J ends, which lost 1 base and 3 bases, there was a span of 16 bases. The CDR3 DNA reads TGCAGTGCTAGAGGACAGCGCCCTACCTTCTACAATGAGCAGTTCTTC. It yields the protein CSARGQRPTFYNEQFF.

V is TRBV7-2 and J is TRBJ2-3; 8 bases are a match to TRBD2. The CDR3 covers 13 residues. The germline CDR1 and CDR2 sequences are SGHTA and FQGNSA. The V segment lost 5 bases and the J segment 7 bases; nucleotides outside the gene matches: 5. CDR3 bases: TGTGCCAGCAGCCCCCCGGGGGGGTATACGCAGTATTTT. It specifies CASSPPGGYTQYF.

The chain recombines TRBV11-3 with TRBJ2-1; the match to TRBD2 covers 15 bases. With V trimmed by 3 bases and J by 12 bases, 3 bases remained unmatched. The CDR3 totals 14 residues. Germline loops: CDR1 SGHNT, CDR2 YENEEA. CDR3 sequence (DNA): TGTGCCAGCAGCTTGGGGACTAGCGGGAGGTGGCAGTTCTTC. Amino acid sequence: CASSLGTSGRWQFF.

This clonotype was seen a handful of times. The chain joins TRBV6-5 to TRBJ1-5, with a weak D call TRBD1 (6 bases). The length of the CDR3 is 13 residues. CDR1 and CDR2 from the germline V gene are MNHEY and SVGAGI. Trimming took off 6 bases at V and 7 bases at J, with 13 bases between the two ends. CDR3 DNA: TGTGCCAGCAGCTGGGGGGGCGCGCAGCCCCAGCATTTT. Protein: CASSWGGAQPQHF.

The chain joins TRBV11-1 to TRBJ2-1; D is unresolved. From germline, CDR1 is SGHAT and CDR2 FQDESV (reference sequence). Trimming removed 3 bases at V and 5 bases at J, with 8 bases between. This CDR3 contains 13 residues. CDR3 in DNA: TGTGCCAGCAGCTTGACCTTTAACAATGAGCAGTTCTTC. Encoded protein: CASSLTFNNEQFF.

The chain recombines TRBV20-1 with TRBJ2-1, with TRBD2 matching 13 bases. Trimming at V came to 6 bases and at J to 4 bases, leaving 9 bases not matched to a gene. This CDR3 has 16 residues. Germline CDR1 and CDR2: DFQATT and SNEGSKA (reference sequence). Here the CDR3 reads CSASPTSGRSYNEQFF. Written as DNA, the CDR3 is TGCAGTGCCAGCCCGACTAGCGGGAGGTCTTACAATGAGCAGTTCTTC.

The genes are TRBV5-1 and TRBJ2-2; D unclear. V was trimmed by 2 bases and J by 2 bases, leaving 10 bases between them. The length of the CDR3 is 15 residues. Germline-derived CDR1 and CDR2 are SGHRS and YFSETQ. The CDR3 sequence: CASSFRPDNTGELFF. CDR3 coding DNA: TGCGCCAGCAGCTTTCGACCAGACAACACCGGGGAGCTGTTTTTT. Variable domain in full (rest from reference TRBV5-1 and TRBJ2-2): KAGVTQTPRYLIKTRGQQVTLSCSPISGHRSVSWYQQTPGQGLQFLFEYFSETQRNKGNFPGRFSGRQFSNSRSEMNVSTLELGDSALYLCASSFRPDNTGELFFGEGSRLTVL.

The rearrangement joins TRBV10-1 to TRBJ2-3, with 8 positions matching TRBD2. Germline loops: CDR1 WNHNN, CDR2 SYGVQD (reference sequence). V was clipped by 0 bases and J by 7 bases; unmatched bases: 15. The CDR3 totals 18 residues. CDR3 protein: CASSESGLSGGPTNTQYF. The CDR3 coding sequence is TGCGCCAGCAGTGAGTCAGGTCTAAGCGGGGGACCCACGAATACGCAGTATTTT.

In its sample, this clonotype was seen a few times. The chain uses TRBV12-3 or TRBV12-4 and TRBJ2-5; the D gene could be TRBD1 or TRBD2 (5 bases each). Trimming removed 8 bases at V and 0 bases at J, with 13 bases between. The CDR3 is 14 amino acids. Here the CDR3 reads CASAWDRYQETQYF. The CDR3 DNA follows: TGTGCCAGCGCCTGGGACCGCTACCAAGAGACCCAGTACTTC.

In this sample, this clonotype turned up a few times. The chain has TRBV20-1 and TRBJ1-1; weak D call: TRBD1 (5 bases). The V and J ends lost 5 bases and 7 bases respectively, with 14 bases between them. The CDR3 has 12 amino acids. Germline assignment: CDR1 DFQATT and CDR2 SNEGSKA (reference sequence). The CDR3 is CSALTVWGEAFF. The DNA of the CDR3 is TGCAGTGCTTTGACAGTGTGGGGTGAAGCTTTCTTT.

There are a few counts of this clonotype. CDR3 loop: CSASGRTSGGSSYNEQFF. Written as DNA, the CDR3 is TGCAGTGCTAGTGGCCGGACTAGCGGGGGGAGCTCCTACAATGAGCAGTTCTTC. The V call is TRBV20-1, the J call TRBJ2-1; 14 bases line up with TRBD2. CDR3 length: 18 residues. V shed 3 bases and J 0 bases; nucleotides not matched to a gene: 7. Germline values: CDR1 DFQATT, CDR2 SNEGSKA (reference sequence).

This clonotype appeared a few times. The J gene is TRBJ2-6, the V gene TRBV20-1; possible D gene TRBD2, 5 bases. V was cut by 2 bases and J by 3 bases, with 8 bases left in between. Germline loops: CDR1 DFQATT, CDR2 SNEGSKA (reference sequence). This CDR3 region has 14 residues. CDR3 residues: CSARTGNGANVLTF. CDR3 DNA sequence: TGCAGTGCTAGAACGGGAAATGGGGCCAACGTCCTGACTTTC.

This clonotype was counted many times. The V and J genes are TRBV4-1 and TRBJ1-1, with D maybe TRBD1 (6 bases). Germline V CDR1 and CDR2: MGHRA, YSYEKL. V lost 1 base and J lost 5, with 14 bases in between. This CDR3 region has 15 residues. The CDR3 here is CASSQVHREKTEAFF. The CDR3 nucleotides read TGCGCCAGCAGCCAAGTGCACAGGGAGAAGACTGAAGCTTTCTTT.

The chain uses TRBV10-3 and TRBJ1-1; D is perhaps TRBD1 (5 bases). This CDR3 region has 14 residues. Germline-derived CDR1 and CDR2 are ENHRY and SYGVKD. V lost 5 bases and J lost 3, with 13 bases in between. The chain's CDR3 is CAISTRQGHTEAFF. The CDR3 coding sequence is TGTGCCATCAGTACCCGGCAGGGTCACACTGAAGCTTTCTTT.

This chain connects TRBV15 to TRBJ1-1, with D possibly TRBD1 on 5 matching bases. V lost 0 bases and J lost 4, with 15 bases in between. Germline V gene lookup returns CDR1 LNHNV and CDR2 YYDKDF (reference sequence). This CDR3 has 16 amino acids. The CDR3, as DNA: TGTGCCACCAGCAGAGATCAGGGAGTGAGGGGCACTGAAGCTTTCTTT. Its protein product is CATSRDQGVRGTEAFF.

A single count supports this clonotype. At one of its ends the junction is not consistent with the germline gene, which may arise from a read error. The chain carries TRBV20-1 and TRBJ2-1, with D possibly TRBD2 on 7 matching bases. The CDR3 loop spans 14 amino acids. Germline assignment: CDR1 DFQATT and CDR2 SNEGSKA (reference sequence). The CDR3 spells CGAMEGGSYNEQFF. The CDR3 region has the DNA TGCGGTGCTATGGAGGGGGGGTCTTACAATGAGCAGTTCTTC.

A few counts support this clonotype. The chain recombines TRBV11-2 with TRBJ2-5; weak D call: TRBD2 (5 bases). The V end was cut by 4 bases, the J end by 1 base, with 10 bases between. Germline lookup yields CDR1 SGHAT and CDR2 FQNNGV. CDR3 length: 14 residues. This chain's CDR3 is CASSSGSPQETQYF. CDR3 nucleotides: TGTGCCAGCAGCTCGGGATCCCCCCAAGAGACCCAGTACTTC. Variable domain in full (rest from reference TRBV11-2 and TRBJ2-5): EAGVAQSPRYKIIEKRQSVAFWCNPISGHATLYWYQQILGQGPKLLIQFQNNGVVDDSQLPKDRFSAERLKGVDSTLKIQPAKLEDSAVYLCASSSGSPQETQYFGPGTRLLVL.

This sequence joins TRBV29-1 and TRBJ2-7, with D unclear. The CDR3 loop spans 11 amino acids. V was cut by 6 bases and J by 7 bases, with 13 bases left in between. In germline, CDR1 is SQVTM, CDR2 ANQGSEA. CDR3 amino acids: CSVHEKAEQYF. The CDR3 nucleotides read TGCAGCGTCCACGAGAAAGCAGAGCAGTACTTC.

This CDR3 is CASSHNDDRYGYTF. Here the CDR3 DNA reads TGTGCCAGCAGTCACAATGATGACAGATATGGCTACACCTTC. The rearrangement links TRBV6-2 or TRBV6-3 to TRBJ1-2; TRBD1 might be the D (5 bases). Germline assignment: CDR1 MNHEY and CDR2 SVGEGT. V was trimmed by 5 bases and J by 5 bases, leaving 15 bases between them. This CDR3 is built from 14 residues.

The gene calls are TRBV12-3 or TRBV12-4 and TRBJ2-3; TRBD1 or TRBD2 may be the D gene (5 bases each). V was cut by 5 bases and J by 2 bases, with 17 bases left in between. The CDR3 has 16 amino acids. CDR3 in amino acids: CASSPRDRAFTDTQYF. Here the CDR3 DNA reads TGTGCCAGCAGTCCCCGGGACCGAGCTTTCACAGATACGCAGTATTTT.

The gene calls are TRBV11-2 and TRBJ1-4; D not certain. Between the trimmed V and J ends, which lost 5 bases and 10 bases, there was a span of 8 bases. The germline gives CDR1 SGHAT, CDR2 FQNNGV. The CDR3 is 11 residues long. The CDR3, as DNA: TGTGCCAGCAGCCTATATGGAAAACTGTTTTTT. Protein sequence: CASSLYGKLFF.

J is TRBJ2-7 and V is TRBV15; no clear D gene. Germline V lookup: CDR1 LNHNV, CDR2 YYDKDF (reference sequence). The V end lost 5 bases, the J end lost 2 bases, and 19 bases lay between the germline ends. CDR3 size: 16 residues. The DNA for the CDR3 is TGTGCCACCAGCGTCCGACCACGGAAGGCCCCCTACGAGCAGTACGTC. It specifies CATSVRPRKAPYEQYV.